The rows below give T cell receptor beta chains drawn from one sample of a study of T cell changes during pregnancy in multiple sclerosis. Profiled with immunoSEQ multiplex PCR; TCRdb holds only in-frame clones, not every one. The sample comprises tens of thousands of clones, 91% of which are singletons, and around 0.7% rests with the top ten. The specimen was peripheral blood, collected in the third trimester of pregnancy. The receptors stem from a female donor in good health, enrolled as a control in a pregnancy study. Each CDR3 is given with its conserved first and last residue. The D gene is left open where the match is weak.

j_gene: TRBJ1-1
d_gene: -
v_gene: TRBV28
CDR3aa: CASSHEVGPTEAFF
CDR3nt: TGTGCCAGCAGTCATGAGGTCGGCCCCACTGAAGCTTTCTTT

j_gene: TRBJ1-5
d_gene: -
v_gene: TRBV28
CDR3aa: CASNEINQPQHF
CDR3nt: TGTGCCAGCAACGAGATAAATCAGCCCCAGCATTTT

j_gene: TRBJ1-1
d_gene: TRBD1
v_gene: TRBV28
CDR3aa: CASSLSRGGAEAFF
CDR3nt: TGTGCCAGCAGTTTATCTCGAGGGGGCGCTGAAGCTTTCTTT

j_gene: TRBJ2-5
d_gene: TRBD2
v_gene: TRBV15
CDR3aa: CATSRDPSGEETQYF
CDR3nt: TGTGCCACCAGCAGAGATCCTAGCGGGGAAGAGACCCAGTACTTC

j_gene: TRBJ2-7
d_gene: TRBD1
v_gene: TRBV15
CDR3aa: CATSRPRTGGDEQYF
CDR3nt: TGTGCCACCAGCAGACCCCGGACAGGGGGTGACGAGCAGTACTTC

j_gene: TRBJ1-1
d_gene: -
v_gene: TRBV7-9
CDR3aa: CASSVQGYAFF
CDR3nt: TGTGCCAGCAGCGTACAGGGTTACGCTTTCTTT

j_gene: TRBJ2-7
d_gene: -
v_gene: TRBV7-9
CDR3aa: CASSLDRGLPSYEQYF
CDR3nt: TGTGCCAGCAGCTTAGACCGCGGCCTCCCCTCCTACGAGCAGTACTTC

j_gene: TRBJ2-3
d_gene: -
v_gene: TRBV5-6
CDR3aa: CASSFGTDTQYF
CDR3nt: TGTGCCAGCAGCTTCGGCACAGATACGCAGTATTTT

j_gene: TRBJ1-1
d_gene: -
v_gene: TRBV6-5
CDR3aa: CASSAGSSAFF
CDR3nt: TGTGCCAGCAGCGCGGGGTCTTCGGCTTTCTTT

j_gene: TRBJ1-4
d_gene: TRBD1
v_gene: TRBV6-5
CDR3aa: CASSFYRGLNEKLFF
CDR3nt: TGTGCCAGCAGTTTCTACAGGGGGCTAAATGAAAAACTGTTTTTT

j_gene: TRBJ1-5
d_gene: TRBD1
v_gene: TRBV19
CDR3aa: CASRRQDRGGNQPQHF
CDR3nt: TGTGCCAGTAGGCGACAGGACAGGGGGGGGAATCAGCCCCAGCATTTT

j_gene: TRBJ2-2
d_gene: TRBD1
v_gene: TRBV7-7
CDR3aa: CASSLGQGDGLGELFF
CDR3nt: TGTGCCAGCAGCTTGGGACAGGGAGATGGCCTCGGGGAGCTGTTTTTT

j_gene: TRBJ1-3
d_gene: TRBD1
v_gene: TRBV5-1
CDR3aa: CASSSTGLAGNTIYF
CDR3nt: TGCGCCAGCTCCTCGACAGGGTTAGCTGGAAACACCATATATTTT

j_gene: TRBJ2-1
d_gene: -
v_gene: TRBV27
CDR3aa: CASSLIASGNEQFF
CDR3nt: TGTGCCAGCAGCTTGATAGCCTCCGGCAATGAGCAGTTCTTC

j_gene: TRBJ1-1
d_gene: -
v_gene: TRBV11-2
CDR3aa: CASSFGLGNTEAFF
CDR3nt: TGTGCCAGCAGCTTCGGACTGGGGAACACTGAAGCTTTCTTT

j_gene: TRBJ1-1
d_gene: -
v_gene: TRBV7-7
CDR3aa: CASSYAAGRTEAFF
CDR3nt: TGTGCCAGCAGTTATGCGGCAGGGAGGACTGAAGCTTTCTTT

j_gene: TRBJ1-4
d_gene: -
v_gene: TRBV2
CDR3aa: CASTWGGTDLNEKLFF
CDR3nt: TGTGCCAGCACGTGGGGAGGGACCGACCTTAATGAAAAACTGTTTTTT

j_gene: TRBJ2-2
d_gene: -
v_gene: TRBV19
CDR3aa: CASSTLGELFF
CDR3nt: TGTGCCAGTAGTACCCTCGGGGAGCTGTTTTTT

j_gene: TRBJ2-1
d_gene: TRBD1
v_gene: TRBV28
CDR3aa: CASRSQDRVRILEQFF
CDR3nt: TGTGCCAGCAGATCACAGGACAGGGTGCGTATTTTGGAGCAGTTCTTC

j_gene: TRBJ2-1
d_gene: TRBD2
v_gene: TRBV9
CDR3aa: CASSALAETYNEQFF
CDR3nt: TGTGCCAGCAGCGCACTAGCGGAAACCTACAATGAGCAGTTCTTC

j_gene: TRBJ2-5
d_gene: TRBD2
v_gene: TRBV5-1
CDR3aa: CASSRTSEKETQYF
CDR3nt: TGCGCCAGCAGCAGGACTAGCGAGAAAGAGACCCAGTACTTC

j_gene: TRBJ1-2
d_gene: TRBD1
v_gene: TRBV5-4
CDR3aa: CASSSGQDYGYTF
CDR3nt: TGTGCCAGCAGCTCGGGACAGGACTATGGCTACACCTTC

j_gene: TRBJ2-7
d_gene: TRBD1
v_gene: TRBV11-2
CDR3aa: CASSLERTGGEQYF
CDR3nt: TGTGCCAGCAGCTTAGAAAGGACAGGGGGGGAGCAGTACTTC

j_gene: TRBJ1-5
d_gene: -
v_gene: TRBV19
CDR3aa: CASSIIQGSSGTPQHF
CDR3nt: TGTGCCAGTAGTATAATTCAGGGGTCCTCGGGGACGCCCCAGCATTTT

j_gene: TRBJ1-4
d_gene: -
v_gene: TRBV12-1
CDR3aa: CASSPPDRVMGNEKLFF
CDR3nt: TGTGCCAGCAGCCCCCCGGACAGGGTGATGGGTAATGAAAAACTGTTTTTT

j_gene: TRBJ2-1
d_gene: -
v_gene: TRBV28
CDR3aa: CASSPRRAGINEQFF
CDR3nt: TGTGCCAGCAGCCCAAGGCGGGCAGGAATCAATGAGCAGTTCTTC

j_gene: TRBJ2-1
d_gene: -
v_gene: TRBV6-5
CDR3aa: CASSYRDSRNEQFF
CDR3nt: TGTGCCAGCAGCTACCGGGACTCCCGAAATGAGCAGTTCTTC

j_gene: TRBJ1-5
d_gene: -
v_gene: TRBV15
CDR3aa: CATSSGGRGNQPQHF
CDR3nt: TGTGCCACCAGCAGCGGGGGGCGCGGAAATCAGCCCCAGCATTTT

j_gene: TRBJ2-1
d_gene: TRBD2
v_gene: TRBV5-1
CDR3aa: CASSLAPAGGPNEQFF
CDR3nt: TGCGCCAGCAGCTTGGCCCCGGCGGGAGGGCCGAATGAGCAGTTCTTC

j_gene: TRBJ1-6
d_gene: -
v_gene: TRBV6-5
CDR3aa: CASSLGSSYNSPLHF
CDR3nt: TGTGCCAGCAGTTTGGGGAGCTCCTATAATTCACCCCTCCACTTT

j_gene: TRBJ1-1
d_gene: TRBD1
v_gene: TRBV27
CDR3aa: CASSFVFGTGSNTEAFF
CDR3nt: TGTGCCAGCAGTTTTGTGTTCGGGACAGGGTCGAACACTGAAGCTTTCTTT

j_gene: TRBJ2-1
d_gene: -
v_gene: TRBV10-3
CDR3aa: CAISESGRGPYNEQFF
CDR3nt: TGTGCCATCAGTGAGTCTGGGCGGGGACCCTACAATGAGCAGTTCTTC

j_gene: TRBJ1-2
d_gene: -
v_gene: TRBV10-1
CDR3aa: CASSETHPPGGPNYGYTF
CDR3nt: TGCGCCAGCAGTGAGACCCACCCACCCGGGGGGCCCAACTATGGCTACACCTTC

j_gene: TRBJ1-2
d_gene: -
v_gene: TRBV4-1
CDR3aa: CASSQVDRPYGYTF
CDR3nt: TGCGCCAGCAGCCAAGTCGACAGGCCCTATGGCTACACCTTC

j_gene: TRBJ2-7
d_gene: -
v_gene: TRBV19
CDR3aa: CASSISRGPYEQYF
CDR3nt: TGTGCCAGTAGTATAAGCAGGGGACCCTACGAGCAGTACTTC